Listed below are T cell receptor beta chains from one sample, sequenced in a study of cytotoxic CD8 clonotypes in ibrutinib-treated CLL. TCRdb's copy holds only in-frame clones and misses some; the assay was immunoSEQ multiplex PCR. The repertoire includes some 310,000 clones, about 80% of them detected once, and over 6.5% sits in the top ten. This sample comprised PBMCs, obtained before ibrutinib treatment. All receptors derive from a human donor with chronic lymphocytic leukemia. Both conserved end residues are part of each CDR3. The D gene is left open where the match is weak. Part of the rows lack a size; the others show once, few, many or a class for expanded clones.

j_gene: TRBJ2-7
v_gene: TRBV11-2
abundance: .
d_gene: .
CDR3nt: TGTGCCAGCAGCGACTACCAAAGATACGAGCAGTACTTC
CDR3aa: CASSDYQRYEQYF

j_gene: TRBJ1-2
v_gene: TRBV7-9
abundance: .
d_gene: .
CDR3nt: TGTGCCAGCAGCAGACGGGACGGATCTAACTATGGCTACACCTTC
CDR3aa: CASSRRDGSNYGYTF

j_gene: TRBJ1-3
v_gene: TRBV9
abundance: .
d_gene: .
CDR3nt: TGTGCCAGCAGCGTATCACAGGGCTACTCTGGAAACACCATATATTTT
CDR3aa: CASSVSQGYSGNTIYF

j_gene: TRBJ2-1
v_gene: TRBV25-1
abundance: few
d_gene: TRBD2
CDR3nt: TGTGCCAGCAGTCTTGGGACTAGCGGGAGTAATGAGCAGTTCTTC
CDR3aa: CASSLGTSGSNEQFF

j_gene: TRBJ2-2
v_gene: TRBV4-3
abundance: .
d_gene: TRBD2
CDR3nt: TGCGCCAGCAGCCATCCCCTAGCGGACCCCCGCACCGGGGAGCTGTTTTTT
CDR3aa: CASSHPLADPRTGELFF

j_gene: TRBJ2-3
v_gene: TRBV11-2
abundance: .
d_gene: TRBD1
CDR3nt: TGTGCCAGCAGCTTAAGTGCCGGGACAGGGCGTACAGATACGCAGTATTTT
CDR3aa: CASSLSAGTGRTDTQYF

j_gene: TRBJ2-5
v_gene: TRBV5-8
abundance: .
d_gene: TRBD1
CDR3nt: TGTGCCAGCAGCTTGCGGCAGGGGGCGCAGACCCAGTACTTC
CDR3aa: CASSLRQGAQTQYF

j_gene: TRBJ1-5
v_gene: TRBV27
abundance: few
d_gene: .
CDR3nt: TGTGCCAGCAGTCCTGAATTATCAGGACAGCCCCAGCATTTT
CDR3aa: CASSPELSGQPQHF

j_gene: TRBJ1-2
v_gene: TRBV4-1
abundance: .
d_gene: TRBD1
CDR3nt: TGCGCCAGCAGCCCGGACAGGGGAAGGGGCTACACCTTC
CDR3aa: CASSPDRGRGYTF

j_gene: TRBJ1-2
v_gene: TRBV2
abundance: .
d_gene: TRBD1
CDR3nt: TGTGCCAGCAGTGTAAACAGGGGGAACTATGGCTACACCTTC
CDR3aa: CASSVNRGNYGYTF

j_gene: TRBJ2-2
v_gene: TRBV2
abundance: .
d_gene: TRBD2
CDR3nt: TGTGCCAGCCGACTAGCGGGAGGGATCACCGGGGAGCTGTTTTTT
CDR3aa: CASRLAGGITGELFF

j_gene: TRBJ2-7
v_gene: TRBV28
abundance: .
d_gene: .
CDR3nt: TGTGCCAGCAGTCTGACTCACGAGCAGTACTTC
CDR3aa: CASSLTHEQYF

j_gene: TRBJ2-7
v_gene: TRBV4-3
abundance: once
d_gene: TRBD2
CDR3nt: TGCGCCAGCAGCCAAGATTCAGGGGGCCTAGCGGGAGGGCCTGGGTACGAGCAGTACTTC
CDR3aa: CASSQDSGGLAGGPGYEQYF

j_gene: TRBJ2-2
v_gene: TRBV28
abundance: few
d_gene: .
CDR3nt: TGTGCCAGCAGTGCAGGGAGGGGGGAGCTGTTTTTT
CDR3aa: CASSAGRGELFF

j_gene: TRBJ1-2
v_gene: TRBV27
abundance: once
d_gene: .
CDR3nt: TGTGCCAGCAGTTTAGATGGGTATGGCTACACCTTC
CDR3aa: CASSLDGYGYTF

j_gene: TRBJ2-2
v_gene: TRBV28
abundance: .
d_gene: .
CDR3nt: TGTGCCAGCGAAGGAGATCCCGGGGAGCTGTTTTTT
CDR3aa: CASEGDPGELFF

j_gene: TRBJ1-2
v_gene: TRBV4-1
abundance: .
d_gene: .
CDR3nt: TGCGCCAGCAGCCAAGGTCCCCCCAGGGGCAACTATGGCTACACCTTC
CDR3aa: CASSQGPPRGNYGYTF

j_gene: TRBJ2-7
v_gene: TRBV27
abundance: .
d_gene: .
CDR3nt: TGTGCCAGCAGTTTTAGGGGTGACCGCTACGAGCAGTACTTC
CDR3aa: CASSFRGDRYEQYF

j_gene: TRBJ1-1
v_gene: TRBV11-2
abundance: .
d_gene: .
CDR3nt: TGTGCCAGCAGCTTTGAGGGACGGCACACTGAAGCTTTCTTT
CDR3aa: CASSFEGRHTEAFF

j_gene: TRBJ1-2
v_gene: TRBV12-5
abundance: .
d_gene: .
CDR3nt: TGTGCTAGTGGTTACGGGAACTATGGCTACACCTTC
CDR3aa: CASGYGNYGYTF

j_gene: TRBJ2-2
v_gene: TRBV18
abundance: .
d_gene: .
CDR3nt: TGTGCCAGCTCACCCACTCGTGGGGAAAGCACCGGGGAGCTGTTTTTT
CDR3aa: CASSPTRGESTGELFF

j_gene: TRBJ2-3
v_gene: TRBV5-1
abundance: .
d_gene: .
CDR3nt: TGCGCCAGCAGCTTGGCCCAGGGGCTTGGCGCAGATACGCAGTATTTT
CDR3aa: CASSLAQGLGADTQYF

j_gene: TRBJ2-3
v_gene: TRBV11-1
abundance: .
d_gene: .
CDR3nt: TGTGCCAGCACCCTTCGGGGGGCTTGGGCGCCAGATACGCAGTATTTT
CDR3aa: CASTLRGAWAPDTQYF

j_gene: TRBJ1-5
v_gene: TRBV28
abundance: few
d_gene: .
CDR3nt: TGTGCCAGCAGTTTAGCGGGGTCCAATCAGCCCCAGCATTTT
CDR3aa: CASSLAGSNQPQHF

j_gene: TRBJ2-4
v_gene: TRBV27
abundance: .
d_gene: TRBD2
CDR3nt: TGTGCCAGCAGTCCCCTCGGGGCGGGAGGAATGCTAGCCAAAAACATTCAGTACTTC
CDR3aa: CASSPLGAGGMLAKNIQYF

j_gene: TRBJ2-7
v_gene: TRBV19
abundance: .
d_gene: .
CDR3nt: TGTGCCAGCGCGCGGGACTCCTTCTCCTACGAGCAGTACTTC
CDR3aa: CASARDSFSYEQYF

j_gene: TRBJ2-1
v_gene: TRBV6-5
abundance: .
d_gene: TRBD1
CDR3nt: TGTGCCAGCAGTTACTCGACAGGGCCAGGTGAGCAGTTCTTC
CDR3aa: CASSYSTGPGEQFF

j_gene: TRBJ2-7
v_gene: TRBV14
abundance: .
d_gene: TRBD1
CDR3nt: TGTGCCAGCAGCCACAATTTTTTTCGGGACAGGGTTTCCGAGCAGTACTTC
CDR3aa: CASSHNFFRDRVSEQYF

j_gene: TRBJ2-7
v_gene: TRBV4-1
abundance: few
d_gene: .
CDR3nt: TGCGCCAGCAGCCACCCTACATCGGGCGGGGTTACCTACGAGCAGTACTTC
CDR3aa: CASSHPTSGGVTYEQYF

j_gene: TRBJ1-1
v_gene: TRBV7-6
abundance: .
d_gene: .
CDR3nt: TGTGCCAGCAGCTTAGCCACGGGGGCGAACACTGAAGCTTTCTTT
CDR3aa: CASSLATGANTEAFF

j_gene: TRBJ1-1
v_gene: TRBV2
abundance: .
d_gene: TRBD1
CDR3nt: TGTGCCAGCAGTATAGGACAGGGTTTTGAAGCTTTCTTT
CDR3aa: CASSIGQGFEAFF

j_gene: TRBJ2-2
v_gene: TRBV14
abundance: .
d_gene: TRBD2
CDR3nt: TGTGCCAGCAGCCATAGCGGGAGAAAGGCCGGGGAGCTGTTTTTT
CDR3aa: CASSHSGRKAGELFF

j_gene: TRBJ2-7
v_gene: TRBV30
abundance: .
d_gene: .
CDR3nt: TGTGCCTGGAGTGCTTCGGACATCCAGTACTTC
CDR3aa: CAWSASDIQYF

j_gene: TRBJ2-7
v_gene: TRBV11-2
abundance: .
d_gene: .
CDR3nt: TGTGCCAGCAGCTTGGGGACTCCCGGGCCCTACGAGCAGTACTTC
CDR3aa: CASSLGTPGPYEQYF

j_gene: TRBJ2-2
v_gene: TRBV4-3
abundance: .
d_gene: .
CDR3nt: TGCGCCAGCAGCCAAGATCTGGTCAGCGCAGGTCTCGCGAACACCGGGGAGCTGTTTTTT
CDR3aa: CASSQDLVSAGLANTGELFF

j_gene: TRBJ2-5
v_gene: TRBV30
abundance: .
d_gene: .
CDR3nt: TGTGCCTGGAGTGTCGTAGTTCCCGGTCCCGAATACTTC
CDR3aa: CAWSVVVPGPEYF

j_gene: TRBJ2-3
v_gene: TRBV15
abundance: once
d_gene: .
CDR3nt: TGTGCCACCAGCAGAGATTGGGGTACTAGCACAGATACGCAGTATTTT
CDR3aa: CATSRDWGTSTDTQYF